Reported below is one T cell receptor (beta chain). Its antigen is not known. This CDR3 is 15 amino acids long. Germline assignment: CDR1 KGHSH and CDR2 LQKENI. The V end was cut by 3 bases, the J end by 1 base, with 12 bases between. These data are taken from a study of shared clonotypes between healthy human individuals. Whole-study results and caveats: Between a few donors, naive CD4 clonotypes were shared at a level of approximately 5%.

Sequencing was performed with immunoSEQ multiplex PCR; in TCRdb, only in-frame clones are kept and a portion is missing. The sample consists of 850,000 to 1,100,000 clones, 77% of them appearing once. Nashville, Tennessee was home to all donors, who were Caucasian adults. The chain has TRBV18 and TRBJ1-1; possibly TRBD1 for D (5 bases). This clonotype was obtained from a man younger than 35 in good health. Some clones in this sample may be carry-over from other donors' samples. The source material was memory CD4+ T cells from PBMCs. Subset noted: CD45RA-negative fraction. The CDR3 reads CASSPSLGENTEAFF. The CDR3 coding sequence is TGTGCCAGCTCACCGAGTTTAGGGGAGAACACTGAAGCTTTCTTT. The full variable domain, in which reference TRBV18 and TRBJ1-1 provide the parts outside the CDR3, is NAGVMQNPRHLVRRRGQEARLRCSPMKGHSHVYWYRQLPEEGLKFMVYLQKENIIDESGMPKERFSAEFPKEGPSILRIQQVVRGDSAAYFCASSPSLGENTEAFFGQGTRLTVV.